These 23 T cell receptor beta chains were sequenced from one sample in a study of cytomegalovirus exposure and HLA in healthy donors. Use of 60 Vbeta and 13 Jbeta primers characterized the PCR. The repertoire was sequenced with immunoSEQ multiplex PCR; TCRdb's copy has only in-frame clones and lacks some. The data contain roughly 99,000 clones, about four fifths of them seen just once; the ten biggest clones take up roughly 3%. Sequences were obtained from PBMCs. These receptors originate from a man younger than 45 in good health and CMV-seropositive.

This chain links TRBV6-1 with TRBJ2-5; D perhaps matches TRBD1 (5 bases). The end of the DNA fits TRBJ2-7 better, so the J call may be wrong. The germline gives CDR1 MNHNS, CDR2 SASEGT. The CDR3 is 14 amino acids. The CDR3: CASQGGEVSYEQYF. The CDR3 nucleotides read TGTGCCAGCCAGGGTGGTGAGGTCTCCTACGAGCAGTACTTC.

The sample holds one count of this clone. The chain carries TRBV5-1 and TRBJ1-1; D is undetermined. Germline V CDR1 and CDR2: SGHRS, YFSETQ. Trimming took 1 base from V and 0 from J, leaving 4 bases between them. The CDR3 has 13 amino acids. The CDR3 region has the DNA TGCGCCAGCAGCTTGACAGTGAACACTGAAGCTTTCTTT. Translating gives CASSLTVNTEAFF.

The V and J genes are TRBV2 and TRBJ1-2; D not certain. Trimming stripped 3 bases from V and 4 bases from J, with 9 bases between. Germline CDR1 and CDR2: SNHLY and FYNNEI. The length of the CDR3 is 13 residues. CDR3 in DNA: TGTGCCAGCAGTGACGAACTCTTCTATGGCTACACCTTC. Translated, it gives CASSDELFYGYTF. The variable domain in full, with the rest retrieved from reference TRBV2 and TRBJ1-2, is EPEVTQTPSHQVTQMGQEVILRCVPISNHLYFYWYRQILGQKVEFLVSFYNNEISEKSEIFDDQFSVERPDGSNFTLKIRSTKLEDSAMYFCASSDELFYGYTFGSGTRLTVV.

The V and J genes are TRBV30 and TRBJ1-4; 7 bases align to TRBD1. The trim removed 0 bases at V and 8 bases at J, leaving 3 bases unmatched. Germline CDR1 reads GTSNPN; CDR2 reads SVGIG (reference sequence). This CDR3 has 13 residues. The CDR3 region has the DNA TGTGCCTGGAGTGTACAGGGGAGAGAAAAACTGTTTTTT. This encodes CAWSVQGREKLFF.

This clone was recorded once. V and J are TRBV6-5 and TRBJ2-7; D call uncertain. The CDR3 consists of 14 residues. V was pared by 0 bases and J by 6 bases, with 12 bases between. The germline V gene encodes CDR1 MNHEY and CDR2 SVGAGI. The CDR3 DNA reads as TGTGCCAGCAGTTACTCGTACAGAAGTCGCGAGCAGTACTTC. Protein product: CASSYSYRSREQYF.

The CDR3, as DNA: TGTGCCAGCAGCTTTGGCACGTCGCGGAACACCATATATTTT. Translation: CASSFGTSRNTIYF. The chain employs TRBV5-6 and TRBJ1-3; D ambiguous. The CDR3 loop spans 14 amino acids. Germline V gene sequence: CDR1 SGHDT, CDR2 YYEEEE. The V end lost 2 bases, the J end lost 7 bases, and 13 bases lay between the germline ends. Full variable domain (outside the CDR3, taken from reference TRBV5-6 and TRBJ1-3): DAGVTQSPTHLIKTRGQQVTLRCSPKSGHDTVSWYQQALGQGPQFIFQYYEEEERQRGNFPDRFSGHQFPNYSSELNVNALLLGDSALYLCASSFGTSRNTIYFGEGSWLTVV.

About this clone: One junction end disagrees with the germline gene, perhaps due to a read error. The CDR3 region is CASSESIKGTGDVDF. The CDR3 bases are TGTGCCAGCAGTGAATCCATTAAGGGGACAGGGGACGTTGACTTC. This chain uses TRBV6-1 with TRBJ2-7; 10 bases map to TRBD1. Germline CDR1 MNHNS, CDR2 SASEGT. The CDR3 contains 15 residues.

CDR3 loop: CAWSPLQGTNEKLFF. DNA of the CDR3: TGTGCCTGGAGTCCGTTACAGGGTACTAATGAAAAACTGTTTTTT. The chain combines TRBV30 with TRBJ1-4; TRBD1 is a possible D gene (6 bases). This CDR3 is built from 15 residues. Germline CDR1 reads GTSNPN; CDR2 reads SVGIG (reference sequence). Trimming stripped 2 bases from V and 2 bases from J, with 12 bases between.

CDR3 bases: TGCGCCAGCAGTGAGTCCCTGTACGAGCAGTACTTC. Translation gives CASSESLYEQYF. The rearrangement joins TRBV10-2 to TRBJ2-7; D not certain. Germline V gene data show CDR1 as WSHSY and CDR2 as SAAADI. V was cut by 0 bases and J by 4 bases, with 4 bases left in between. The CDR3 runs 12 residues.

This chain uses TRBV10-3 with TRBJ2-1, with a weak D call TRBD1 (7 bases). Germline V gives CDR1 ENHRY, CDR2 SYGVKD. Trimming pared 6 bases from V and 0 bases from J, leaving 12 bases between. The CDR3 is 15 residues long. CDR3 bases: TGTGCCATCAGAGGACAGGAGGGCTCCTACAATGAGCAGTTCTTC. It codes for CAIRGQEGSYNEQFF.

The chain couples TRBV10-1 to TRBJ2-2, with D maybe TRBD1 (6 bases). The germline gives CDR1 WNHNN, CDR2 SYGVQD (reference sequence). This CDR3 is built from 17 residues. With 2 bases removed from V and 0 bases from J, the gap between germline ends came to 13 bases. As DNA, the CDR3 is TGCGCCAGCAGTGAGCGGCAAGGGACATCGAACACCGGGGAGCTGTTTTTT. This encodes CASSERQGTSNTGELFF.

The rearrangement uses TRBV19 and TRBJ1-2, with D tentatively TRBD1 (5 bases). CDR3 length: 16 amino acids. The germline V gene encodes CDR1 LNHDA and CDR2 SQIVND (reference sequence). Trimming took off 9 bases at V and 0 bases at J, with 20 bases between the two ends. The CDR3 DNA sequence: TGTGCCAGCGTCCCGGATGGGGGAGGGACTAACTATGGCTACACCTTC. Its translation: CASVPDGGGTNYGYTF.

This clone was seen only a few times. The rearrangement joins TRBV10-3 to TRBJ2-1; possibly TRBD1 for D (6 bases). Germline V gives CDR1 ENHRY, CDR2 SYGVKD. This CDR3 contains 12 residues. The ends were cut back, 6 bases at V and 8 bases at J, with 11 bases in the middle. As DNA, the CDR3 is TGTGCCATCAGCGAACAGGGCCATGAGCAGTTCTTC. It codes for CAISEQGHEQFF.

This clone was seen a single time. This chain connects TRBV2 to TRBJ2-5, with 7 positions matching TRBD2. Germline-derived CDR1 and CDR2 are SNHLY and FYNNEI. The CDR3 is made up of 13 amino acids. V lost 8 bases, J lost 2 bases, and 5 bases stayed unmatched. The CDR3 bases are TGTGCCAGCGGGGGGGATTGGCAAGAGACCCAGTACTTC. This gives the protein CASGGDWQETQYF.

In DNA, the CDR3 is TGTGCCAGCAGCTTGTACAGGGACACTGAAGCTTTCTTT. Amino acids: CASSLYRDTEAFF. This chain joins TRBV11-3 and TRBJ1-1, with D tentatively TRBD1 (6 bases). Germline CDR1 reads SGHNT; CDR2 reads YENEEA. CDR3 size: 13 residues. Between the trimmed V and J ends, which lost 3 bases and 3 bases, there was a span of 8 bases.

This rearrangement joins TRBV10-1 to TRBJ1-1; 8 bases match TRBD1. V was pared by 9 bases and J by 2 bases, with 5 bases of the junction left unmatched. CDR3 length equals 13 residues. From germline, CDR1 is WNHNN and CDR2 SYGVQD (reference sequence). The CDR3 nucleotides read TGCGCCAGTAGGGCAGGGGGCAACACTGAAGCTTTCTTT. Amino acids: CASRAGGNTEAFF.

This chain connects TRBV5-1 to TRBJ2-5; 7 bases are shared with TRBD2. This CDR3 contains 12 residues. V lost 3 bases and J lost 4; bases outside the gene matches: 0. Germline V CDR1 and CDR2: SGHRS, YFSETQ. This CDR3 reads CASSWGGETQYF. The CDR3 DNA sequence: TGCGCCAGCAGCTGGGGGGGAGAGACCCAGTACTTC.

The V call is TRBV29-1, the J call TRBJ2-2; D perhaps matches TRBD1 (5 bases). Germline CDR1 and CDR2: SQVTM and ANQGSEA. The CDR3 is made up of 16 amino acids. Trimming took off 1 base at V and 0 bases at J, with 12 bases between the two ends. The CDR3 coding sequence is TGCAGCGTTGAAGGAACAGGCGTATCGAACACCGGGGAGCTGTTTTTT. Protein: CSVEGTGVSNTGELFF.

This clone was detected only a few times. V usage is TRBV11-2 and J usage is TRBJ2-3, with a possible D match to TRBD2 (6 bases). V lost 6 bases and J 5 bases, leaving 18 bases between the germline ends. CDR1 is SGHAT, CDR2 FQNNGV, per germline. The CDR3 extends over 15 amino acids. The CDR3 region is CASRLAGPQGDTQYF. The CDR3 nucleotides are TGTGCCAGCAGGCTGGCGGGACCGCAGGGAGATACGCAGTATTTT.

This chain uses TRBV4-1 with TRBJ1-3; D is unclear. The CDR3 runs 15 residues. CDR1 and CDR2 from the germline V gene are MGHRA and YSYEKL. Trimming took off 0 bases at V and 1 base at J, with 7 bases between the two ends. The CDR3: CASSQDRTSGNTIYF. Written as DNA, the CDR3 is TGCGCCAGCAGCCAAGATCGGACTTCTGGAAACACCATATATTTT.

J is TRBJ2-2 and V is TRBV25-1; no clear D. CDR1 is MGHDK, CDR2 SYGVNS, per germline. Deletions cut 4 bases from V and 5 bases from J, with 11 bases between. The CDR3 is made up of 14 amino acids. The DNA of the CDR3 is TGTGCCAGCAGTGTGAACCCGCGAACCGGGGAGCTGTTTTTT. Translating gives CASSVNPRTGELFF.

This clone has a single count. V and J are TRBV5-1 and TRBJ1-1, with D perhaps matching TRBD1 (5 bases). The CDR3 is made up of 14 amino acids. V gave up 2 bases and J gave up 2 bases, with 10 bases separating them. Germline V gene data show CDR1 as SGHRS and CDR2 as YFSETQ. CDR3 bases: TGCGCCAGCAGCTTCCCGACAGCTAACACTGAAGCTTTCTTT. Amino acid sequence: CASSFPTANTEAFF.

The V call is TRBV29-1, the J call TRBJ2-3; TRBD1 aligns across 7 bases. Trimming took 6 bases from V and 2 from J; bases not matched to a gene: 5. The CDR3 loop spans 13 amino acids. Germline V gene lookup returns CDR1 SQVTM and CDR2 ANQGSEA. Here the CDR3 reads CSVRTGLTDTQYF. Here the CDR3 DNA reads TGCAGCGTGCGGACAGGCCTCACAGATACGCAGTATTTT.